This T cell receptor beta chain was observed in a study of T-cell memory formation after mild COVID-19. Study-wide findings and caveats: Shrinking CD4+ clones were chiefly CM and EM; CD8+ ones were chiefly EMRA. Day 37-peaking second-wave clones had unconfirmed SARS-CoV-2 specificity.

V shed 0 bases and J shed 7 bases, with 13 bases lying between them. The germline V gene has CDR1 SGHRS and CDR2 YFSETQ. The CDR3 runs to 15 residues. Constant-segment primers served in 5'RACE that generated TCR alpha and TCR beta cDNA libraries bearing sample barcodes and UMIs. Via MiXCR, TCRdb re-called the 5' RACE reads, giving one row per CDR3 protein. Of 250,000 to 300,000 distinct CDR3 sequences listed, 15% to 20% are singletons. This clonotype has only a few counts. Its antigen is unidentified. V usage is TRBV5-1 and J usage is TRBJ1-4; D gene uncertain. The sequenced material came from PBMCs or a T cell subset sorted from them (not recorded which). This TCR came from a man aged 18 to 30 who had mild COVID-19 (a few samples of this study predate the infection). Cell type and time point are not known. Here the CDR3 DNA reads TGCGCCAGCAGCTTGGTAGGAAGCCGACTTGAAAAACTGTTTTTT. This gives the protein CASSLVGSRLEKLFF.